The subject of this entry is one TCR beta chain. Its specificity is not known. The junction departs from the called germline gene at one end, perhaps through a read error. Other DNA sequences in this sample translate to the same CDR3. This sample is drawn from a study of cytomegalovirus exposure and HLA in healthy donors. Overall study: Researchers previously reported finding 90 million to 120 million unique TCR beta sequences from around 200 million T cells. Approximately 85 million unique TCRs from HLA-typed donors were held in an early release of data. Regarding the study as a whole: Most observed TCR sequences were rare, whereas some public TCRs were detected in many donors. A few chains tied to CMV proved CMV antigen-specific in vitro.

With 60 Vbeta and 13 Jbeta primers, the PCR was carried out. This table comes from immunoSEQ multiplex PCR, and its TCRdb copy is limited to in-frame clones, with some not included. This listing includes tens of thousands of clones. The sequence came from a woman in her twenties or thirties in good health and CMV-seronegative. Specimen: PBMCs.

CDR3 DNA: TGTGCCACCAGCTCCAGAACGGTGGGCTCACCCCTACACTTT. Its protein is CATSSRTVGSPLHF. This rearrangement joins TRBV15 to TRBJ1-6; D unresolved. This CDR3 has 14 amino acids. Germline loops: CDR1 LNHNV, CDR2 YYDKDF (reference sequence).